This T cell receptor (beta chain) was sequenced for a study of blood T cells in healthy people across ages (dated by TCRdb to the mid-2010s). Background on the whole study: In model experiments, roughly one uniquely barcoded TCR beta cDNA molecule per two T cells was captured by template switching. Using deep sequencing normalized with unique cDNA molecular identifiers, the study measured how TCR beta repertoire diversity changes with age. The donors were split into four age groups: young (average around 17 years), middle-aged (nearly 40), aged (more than 55) and long-lived (roughly 88). To avoid experimental bias, donors of different ages were spread randomly across the sequencing lanes. For two donors (one aged 18 to 29 and one aged 80 or older), the study analyzed two additional independent replicas of 1 million unique cDNA reads from the same blood draw. Study-wide findings and limitations: Observed TCR beta diversity per million T cells fell roughly linearly with age, and a significant reduction was already apparent by age approximately 40. Because donor CMV infection status was unknown, age-related changes in expanded clonotypes were potentially confounded. Compared with the aged group, more naive CD4+ T cells, fewer expanded clones and increased TCR diversity were shown by the long-lived group, suggesting age selection. Observed TCR beta diversity correlated strongly with the percentage of naive T cells measured by flow cytometry. Estimates of total diversity based on one million sequenced T cells were regarded as lower bounds and as underestimates. Because profiling used bulk unsorted PBMCs, naive and antigen-experienced compartments could not be compared conclusively.

As encoded in the germline V gene, CDR1 is SGHDN while CDR2 is FVKESK. The CDR3 numbers 14 residues from cysteine through phenylalanine. The kept DNA is CDR3 alone, 42 bases in frame from the first base. Trimming removed 4 bases from V and 3 bases from J, leaving 9 bases between the germline ends. The approximately 41 donors, aged about 6 to 100 years, were systemically healthy Caucasian individuals from Russia. Roughly 10 milliliters of peripheral blood were drawn from each donor into EDTA-treated Vacutainer tubes. Ficoll-Paque density-gradient centrifugation was used to isolate PBMCs, with at least 6.5 million per sample. Trizol reagent was used to extract total RNA from PBMCs, with at least 5.5 micrograms per sample. For every donor, an aliquot of PBMCs went through flow cytometry to measure the percentages of naive CD45RAhigh/CD27high T cells. This clonotype was detected once. What antigen it recognizes has not been identified. Base qualities are not recorded, but no much larger clone differs from it by a single base. A lone read offers only weak evidence.

The library relied on 5' RACE. The instrument was an Illumina HiSeq 2500. A second PCR of about 7 to 12 cycles was run with a J-beta primer mix and a sample-barcoded 5' primer. A template-switch 5' adaptor carrying 12 random nucleotides introduced a unique molecular identifier onto each TCR beta cDNA molecule. Each sample yielded at least 3 million CDR3-containing paired-end reads. All of the RNA was converted into first-strand cDNA using the Mint cDNA synthesis kit, with a TRBC-specific oligonucleotide serving as the primer. All cDNA was treated with uracil-DNA glycosylase and then went through a first 18-cycle PCR with the universal primers M1SS and BC2_uni_R. The original methods were these. Normalization of each sample was performed by random selection of 1 million high-quality reads, each carrying a distinct molecular identifier. Reads with shared molecular identifiers were discarded instead of being binned into consensus sequences. MiTCR, with a Q25 quality threshold and the strictest error-elimination algorithm, was used for CDR3 identification, clonotype clustering and error correction. A nonparametric unseen species model with Euler transformation was used to estimate a lower bound on total TCR beta diversity. The raw public reads went through TCRdb reprocessing: fastp at Q25, MiXCR clone calling, in-frame beta chains kept. Records with the same CDR3 protein are collapsed into one entry carrying the most frequent genes and DNA. The V and J calls reflect TCRdb's pipeline rather than the authors' work. The sample table holds fewer than 700,000 distinct CDR3 sequences, of which roughly 48% were seen once. The ten largest clones take up just under 25% of the sample.

The source is an elderly man in good health. The specimen was blood. The chain couples TRBV14 to TRBJ2-2, and TRBD1 may be the D gene, going by 6 matching bases. This receptor carries the CDR3 CASSPQGYTGELFF. The nucleotide sequence is TGTGCCAGCAGCCCACAGGGTTACACCGGGGAGCTGTTTTTT.